The sequence of this TCR beta chain was determined in a study of cytomegalovirus exposure and HLA in healthy donors. On the study more broadly: Out of 398 genotyped donors, about 84% belonged to the Caucasian-associated ancestry cluster.

Germline V gives CDR1 SGHNT, CDR2 YYREEE (reference sequence). CDR3 length: 17 residues. Trimming took 4 bases from V and 6 from J; bases not matched to a gene: 11. The PCR ran on 60 Vbeta and 13 Jbeta primers. This table comes from immunoSEQ multiplex PCR, and its TCRdb copy is limited to in-frame clones, with some not included. The sample contains some 150,000 clones, approximately 82% of which appear only once. Study-level points and caveats: The authors listed 150 or so TCR beta chains as cytomegalovirus-associated. With later analysis, a missense DCLRE1C variant became linked to TCR beta V- and J-gene trimming.

A note on this clone: No antigen is known for it.

The sequence was obtained from a man aged 25 to 45 in good health and CMV-seropositive. The material sequenced was PBMCs. The chain employs TRBV5-4 and TRBJ2-1, with 12 bases lining up with TRBD2. Here the CDR3 DNA reads TGTGCCAGCAGCCCCGGACTAGCGGGAAGTAAGGGCAATGAGCAGTTCTTC. This translates into CASSPGLAGSKGNEQFF. The full variable domain, with the rest looked up from reference TRBV5-4 and TRBJ2-1, is ETGVTQSPTHLIKTRGQQVTLRCSSQSGHNTVSWYQQALGQGPQFIFQYYREEENGRGNFPPRFSGLQFPNYSSELNVNALELDDSALYLCASSPGLAGSKGNEQFFGPGTRLTVL.